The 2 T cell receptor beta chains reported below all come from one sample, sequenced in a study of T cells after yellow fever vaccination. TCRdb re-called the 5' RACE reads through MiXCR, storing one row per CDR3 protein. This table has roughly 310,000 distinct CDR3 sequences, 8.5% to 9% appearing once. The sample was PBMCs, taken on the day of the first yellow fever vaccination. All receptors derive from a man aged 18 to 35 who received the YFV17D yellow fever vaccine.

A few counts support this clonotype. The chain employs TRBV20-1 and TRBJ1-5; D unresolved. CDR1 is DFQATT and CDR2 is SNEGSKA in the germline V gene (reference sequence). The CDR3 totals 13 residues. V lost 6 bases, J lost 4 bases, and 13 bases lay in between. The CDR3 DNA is TGCAGTGCCCTAGAATCCCCGAATCAGCCCCAGCATTTT. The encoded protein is CSALESPNQPQHF.

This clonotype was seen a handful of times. Here the CDR3 DNA reads TGCGCCAGCAGCTTGAATCCGGCAGGAGAGAACACTGAAGCTTTCTTT. It yields the protein CASSLNPAGENTEAFF. This chain joins TRBV5-1 and TRBJ1-1; unclear D gene. V lost 1 base, J lost 1 base, and 14 bases lay in between. This CDR3 has 16 residues. Germline-derived CDR1 and CDR2 are SGHRS and YFSETQ. Looking up the rest from reference TRBV5-1 and TRBJ1-1 gives the full variable domain: KAGVTQTPRYLIKTRGQQVTLSCSPISGHRSVSWYQQTPGQGLQFLFEYFSETQRNKGNFPGRFSGRQFSNSRSEMNVSTLELGDSALYLCASSLNPAGENTEAFFGQGTRLTVV.